This TCR beta chain was recovered during a study of blood T cell repertoires in COVID-19. Study-level information: The United States, Italy and Spain provided the acute and convalescent COVID-19 samples. Sample material is recorded as cDNA or gDNA derived from T cells, B-cell-depleted T cells, or PBMCs.

Sequenced by immunoSEQ multiplex PCR; TCRdb stores in-frame clones only, minus some. The table lists about 52,000 clones, over 75% of them singletons, with about 15% in the top ten. CDR1 is SGHTS, CDR2 YDEGEE, per germline. The CDR3 length is 12 residues. Trimming removed 1 base from V and 12 bases from J, with 14 bases in between. The V gene is TRBV5-8, the J gene TRBJ2-7; the D gene is possibly TRBD2 (6 bases). Sequencing used peripheral blood. This receptor was identified in a human donor with active COVID-19. The donor label of this sample is uncertain. CDR3 residues: CASSLRGGGPYF. CDR3 DNA: TGTGCCAGCAGCTTGAGGGGCGGAGGGCCGTACTTC.